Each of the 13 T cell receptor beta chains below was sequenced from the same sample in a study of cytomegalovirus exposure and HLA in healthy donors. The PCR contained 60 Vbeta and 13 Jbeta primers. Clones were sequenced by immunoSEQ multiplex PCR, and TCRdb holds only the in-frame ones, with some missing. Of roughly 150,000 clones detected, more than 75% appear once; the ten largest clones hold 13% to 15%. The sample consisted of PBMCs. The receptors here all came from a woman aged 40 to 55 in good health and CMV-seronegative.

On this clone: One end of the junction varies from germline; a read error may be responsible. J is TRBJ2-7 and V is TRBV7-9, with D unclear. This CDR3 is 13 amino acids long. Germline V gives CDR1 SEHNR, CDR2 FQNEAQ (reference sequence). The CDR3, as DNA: TGTTCCAGCAGCTCCCCCGGCTCCTACGAGCAGTACTTC. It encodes CSSSSPGSYEQYF.

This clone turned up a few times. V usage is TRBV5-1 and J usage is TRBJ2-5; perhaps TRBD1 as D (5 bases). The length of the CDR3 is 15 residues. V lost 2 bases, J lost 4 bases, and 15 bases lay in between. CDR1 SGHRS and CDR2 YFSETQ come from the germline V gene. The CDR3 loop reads CASSFFGPQGETQYF. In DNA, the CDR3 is TGCGCCAGCAGCTTTTTTGGCCCCCAGGGAGAGACCCAGTACTTC.

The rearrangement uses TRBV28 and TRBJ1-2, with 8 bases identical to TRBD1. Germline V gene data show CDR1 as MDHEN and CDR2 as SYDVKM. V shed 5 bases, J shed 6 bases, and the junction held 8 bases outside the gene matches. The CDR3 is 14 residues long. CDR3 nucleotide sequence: TGTGCCAGCAGTCTACTAACAGGGGGGGATGGCTACACCTTC. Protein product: CASSLLTGGDGYTF.

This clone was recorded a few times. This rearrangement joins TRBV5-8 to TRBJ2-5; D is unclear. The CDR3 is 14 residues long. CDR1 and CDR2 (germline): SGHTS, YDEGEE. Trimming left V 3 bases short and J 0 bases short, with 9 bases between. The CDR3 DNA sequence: TGTGCCAGCAGCTGGGCCAGGTACCAAGAGACCCAGTACTTC. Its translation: CASSWARYQETQYF.

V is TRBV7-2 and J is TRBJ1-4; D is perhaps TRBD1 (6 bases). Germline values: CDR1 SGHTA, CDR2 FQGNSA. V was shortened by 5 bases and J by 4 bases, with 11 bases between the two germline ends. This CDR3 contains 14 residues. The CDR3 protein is CASSPQGINEKLFF. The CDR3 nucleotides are TGTGCCAGCAGCCCCCAGGGGATTAATGAAAAACTGTTTTTT.

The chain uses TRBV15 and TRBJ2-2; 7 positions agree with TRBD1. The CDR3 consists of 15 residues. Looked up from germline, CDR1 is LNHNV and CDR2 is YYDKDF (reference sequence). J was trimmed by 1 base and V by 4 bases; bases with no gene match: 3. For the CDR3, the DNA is TGTGCCACCAGCAAGAGACAGGGGAACACCGGGGAGCTGTTTTTT. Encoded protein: CATSKRQGNTGELFF.

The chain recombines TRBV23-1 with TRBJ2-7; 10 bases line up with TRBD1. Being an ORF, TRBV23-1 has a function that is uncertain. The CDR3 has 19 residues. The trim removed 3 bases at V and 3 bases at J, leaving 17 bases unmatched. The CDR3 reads CASSQSTGGEFLKDYEQYF. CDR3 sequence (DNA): TGCGCCAGCAGTCAGTCGACAGGGGGCGAATTCCTTAAAGACTACGAGCAGTACTTC.

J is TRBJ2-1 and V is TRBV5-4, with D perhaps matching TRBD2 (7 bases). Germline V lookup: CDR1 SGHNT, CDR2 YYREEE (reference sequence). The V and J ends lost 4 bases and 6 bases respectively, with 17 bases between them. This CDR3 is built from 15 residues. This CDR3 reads CASSPGGREGNEQFF. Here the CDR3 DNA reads TGTGCCAGCAGCCCGGGGGGCAGGGAGGGCAATGAGCAGTTCTTC.

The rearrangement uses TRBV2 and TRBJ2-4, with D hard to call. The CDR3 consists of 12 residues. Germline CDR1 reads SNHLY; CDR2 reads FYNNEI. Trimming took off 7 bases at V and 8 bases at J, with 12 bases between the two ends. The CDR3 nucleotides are TGTGCCAGCACAGGCCAGGTGGACATTCAGTACTTC. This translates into CASTGQVDIQYF.

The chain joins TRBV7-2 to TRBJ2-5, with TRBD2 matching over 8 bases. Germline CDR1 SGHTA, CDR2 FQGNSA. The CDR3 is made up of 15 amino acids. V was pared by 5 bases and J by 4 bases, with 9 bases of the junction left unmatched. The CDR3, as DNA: TGTGCCAGCAGCCTCACCGGGACTAGGTTAGAGACCCAGTACTTC. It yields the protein CASSLTGTRLETQYF.

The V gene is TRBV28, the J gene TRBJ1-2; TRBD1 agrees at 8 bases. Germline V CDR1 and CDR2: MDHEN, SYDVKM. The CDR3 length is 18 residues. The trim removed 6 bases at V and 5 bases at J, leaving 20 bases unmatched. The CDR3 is CASSSGLTGALLDYGYTF. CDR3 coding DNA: TGTGCCAGCAGCTCCGGGTTGACAGGGGCTTTACTTGATTATGGCTACACCTTC.

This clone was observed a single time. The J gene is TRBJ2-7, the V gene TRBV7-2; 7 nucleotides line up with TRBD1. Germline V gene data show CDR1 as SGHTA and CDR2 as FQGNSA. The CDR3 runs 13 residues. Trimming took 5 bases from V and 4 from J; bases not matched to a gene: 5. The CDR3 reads CASSRDRLYEQYF. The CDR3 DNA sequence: TGTGCCAGCAGCCGGGACAGACTTTACGAGCAGTACTTC.

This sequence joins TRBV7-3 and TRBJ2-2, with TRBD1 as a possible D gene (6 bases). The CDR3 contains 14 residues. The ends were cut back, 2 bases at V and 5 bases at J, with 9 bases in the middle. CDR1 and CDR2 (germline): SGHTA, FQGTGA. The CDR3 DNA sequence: TGTGCCAGCAGCTTATATCAGGGGACCGGGGAGCTGTTTTTT. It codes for CASSLYQGTGELFF.